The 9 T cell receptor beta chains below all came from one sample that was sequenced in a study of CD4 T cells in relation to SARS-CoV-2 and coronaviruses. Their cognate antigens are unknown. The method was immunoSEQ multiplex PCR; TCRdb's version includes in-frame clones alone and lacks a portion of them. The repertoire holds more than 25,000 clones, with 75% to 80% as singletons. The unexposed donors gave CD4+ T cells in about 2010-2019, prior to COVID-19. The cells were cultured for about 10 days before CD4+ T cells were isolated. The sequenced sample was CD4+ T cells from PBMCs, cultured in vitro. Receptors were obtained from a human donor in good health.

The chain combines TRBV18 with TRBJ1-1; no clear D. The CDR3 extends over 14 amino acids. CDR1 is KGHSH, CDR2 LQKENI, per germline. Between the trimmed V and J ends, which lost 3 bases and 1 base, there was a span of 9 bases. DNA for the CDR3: TGTGCCAGCTCACCCTCGGGTAGGAACACTGAAGCTTTCTTT. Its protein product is CASSPSGRNTEAFF. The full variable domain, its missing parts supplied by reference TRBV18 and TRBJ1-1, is NAGVMQNPRHLVRRRGQEARLRCSPMKGHSHVYWYRQLPEEGLKFMVYLQKENIIDESGMPKERFSAEFPKEGPSILRIQQVVRGDSAAYFCASSPSGRNTEAFFGQGTRLTVV.

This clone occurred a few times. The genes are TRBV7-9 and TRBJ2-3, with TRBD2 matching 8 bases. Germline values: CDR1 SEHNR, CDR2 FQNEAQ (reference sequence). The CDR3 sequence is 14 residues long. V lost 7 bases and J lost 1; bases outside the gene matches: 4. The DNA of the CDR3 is TGTGCCAGCATTACGGGACTAGGCACAGATACGCAGTATTTT. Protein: CASITGLGTDTQYF. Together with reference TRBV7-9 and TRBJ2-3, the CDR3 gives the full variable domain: DTGVSQNPRHKITKRGQNVTFRCDPISEHNRLYWYRQTLGQGPEFLTYFQNEAQLEKSRLLSDRFSAERPKGSFSTLEIQRTEQGDSAMYLCASITGLGTDTQYFGPGTRLTVL.

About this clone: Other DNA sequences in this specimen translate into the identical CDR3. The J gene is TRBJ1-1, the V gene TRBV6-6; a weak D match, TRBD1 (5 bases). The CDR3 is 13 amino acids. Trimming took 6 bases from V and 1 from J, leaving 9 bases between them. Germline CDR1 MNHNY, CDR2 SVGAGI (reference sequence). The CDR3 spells CASSDGANTEAFF. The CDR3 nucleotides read TGTGCCAGCAGCGACGGGGCGAACACTGAAGCTTTCTTT.

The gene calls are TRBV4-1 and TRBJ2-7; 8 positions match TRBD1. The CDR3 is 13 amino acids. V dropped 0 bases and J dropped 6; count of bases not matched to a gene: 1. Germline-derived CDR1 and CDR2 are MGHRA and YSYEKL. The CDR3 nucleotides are TGCGCCAGCAGCCAAGACAGGGGGCGCGAGCAGTACTTC. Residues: CASSQDRGREQYF.

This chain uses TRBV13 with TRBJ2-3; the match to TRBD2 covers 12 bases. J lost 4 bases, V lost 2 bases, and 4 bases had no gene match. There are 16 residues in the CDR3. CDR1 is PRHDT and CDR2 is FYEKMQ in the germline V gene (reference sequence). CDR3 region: CASSLKTSGSPDTQYF. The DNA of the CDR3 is TGTGCCAGCAGCTTAAAGACTAGCGGGAGTCCAGATACGCAGTATTTT.

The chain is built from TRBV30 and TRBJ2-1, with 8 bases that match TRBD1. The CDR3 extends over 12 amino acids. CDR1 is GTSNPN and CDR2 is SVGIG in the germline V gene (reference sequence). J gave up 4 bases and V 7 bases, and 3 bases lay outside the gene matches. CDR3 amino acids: CAYGQGYNEQFF. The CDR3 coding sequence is TGTGCCTACGGACAGGGATACAATGAGCAGTTCTTC.

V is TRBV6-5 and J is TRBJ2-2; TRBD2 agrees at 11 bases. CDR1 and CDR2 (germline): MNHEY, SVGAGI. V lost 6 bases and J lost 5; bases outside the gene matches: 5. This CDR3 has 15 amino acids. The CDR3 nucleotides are TGTGCCAGCAGACAACTAGCGGGGGTTACCGGGGAGCTGTTTTTT. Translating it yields CASRQLAGVTGELFF.

The CDR3 loop reads CASSVRGPNTGELFF. Written as DNA, the CDR3 is TGTGCCAGCAGTGTTAGGGGGCCGAACACCGGGGAGCTGTTTTTT. The chain combines TRBV2 with TRBJ2-2; 7 nucleotides line up with TRBD1. In germline, CDR1 is SNHLY, CDR2 FYNNEI. The CDR3 length is 15 residues. The V gene end was trimmed by 4 bases and the J gene end by 0 bases; junction bases not matched to a gene: 2.

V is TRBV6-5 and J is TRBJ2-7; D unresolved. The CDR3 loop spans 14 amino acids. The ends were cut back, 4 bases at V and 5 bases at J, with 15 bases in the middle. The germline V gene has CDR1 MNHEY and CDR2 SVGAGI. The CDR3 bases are TGTGCCAGCAGTTCGCCGCGGACGGCCCACGAGCAGTACTTC. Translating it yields CASSSPRTAHEQYF.